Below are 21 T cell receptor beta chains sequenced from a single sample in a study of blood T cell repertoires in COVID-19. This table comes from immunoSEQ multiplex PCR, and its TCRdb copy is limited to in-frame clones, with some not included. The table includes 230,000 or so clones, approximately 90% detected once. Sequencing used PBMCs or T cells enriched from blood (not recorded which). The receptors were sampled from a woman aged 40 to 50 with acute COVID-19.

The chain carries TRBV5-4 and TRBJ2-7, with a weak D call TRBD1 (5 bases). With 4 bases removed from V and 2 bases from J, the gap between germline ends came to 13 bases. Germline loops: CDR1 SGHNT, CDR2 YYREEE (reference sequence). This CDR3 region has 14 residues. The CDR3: CASSLTGRAYEQYF. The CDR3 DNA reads TGTGCCAGCAGCCTCACCGGCAGGGCCTACGAGCAGTACTTC.

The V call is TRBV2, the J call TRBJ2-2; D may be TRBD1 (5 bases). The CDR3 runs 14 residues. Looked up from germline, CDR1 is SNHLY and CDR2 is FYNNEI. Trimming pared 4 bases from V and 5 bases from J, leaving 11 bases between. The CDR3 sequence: CASSVGRVTGELFF. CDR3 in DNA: TGTGCCAGCAGTGTGGGCAGGGTGACCGGGGAGCTGTTTTTT.

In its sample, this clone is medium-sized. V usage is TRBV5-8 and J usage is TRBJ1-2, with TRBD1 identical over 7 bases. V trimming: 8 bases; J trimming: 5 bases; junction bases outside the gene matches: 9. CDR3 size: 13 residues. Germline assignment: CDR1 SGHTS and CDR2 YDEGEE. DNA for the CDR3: TGTGCCAGGGCCGACAGGGCCCTTTATGGCTACACCTTC. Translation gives CARADRALYGYTF.

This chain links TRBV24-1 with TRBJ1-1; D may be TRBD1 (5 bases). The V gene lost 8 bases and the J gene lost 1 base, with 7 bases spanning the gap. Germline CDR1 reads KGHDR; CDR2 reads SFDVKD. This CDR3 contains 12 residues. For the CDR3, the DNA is TGTGCCACCATTCAGGGGAACACTGAAGCTTTCTTT. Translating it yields CATIQGNTEAFF.

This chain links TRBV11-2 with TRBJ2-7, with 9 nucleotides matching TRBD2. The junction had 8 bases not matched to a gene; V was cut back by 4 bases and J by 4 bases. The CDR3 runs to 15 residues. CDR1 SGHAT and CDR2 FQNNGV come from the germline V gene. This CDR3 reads CASSSHGGGAYEQYV. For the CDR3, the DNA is TGTGCCAGCAGCTCCCATGGCGGGGGGGCTTACGAGCAGTACGTC.

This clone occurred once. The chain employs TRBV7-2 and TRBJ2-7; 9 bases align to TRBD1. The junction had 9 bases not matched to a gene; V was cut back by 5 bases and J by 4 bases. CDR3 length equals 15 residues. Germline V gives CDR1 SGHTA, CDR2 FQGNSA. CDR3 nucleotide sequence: TGTGCCAGCAGCACGACCGGGACAGGGTATTACGAGCAGTACTTC. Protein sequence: CASSTTGTGYYEQYF.

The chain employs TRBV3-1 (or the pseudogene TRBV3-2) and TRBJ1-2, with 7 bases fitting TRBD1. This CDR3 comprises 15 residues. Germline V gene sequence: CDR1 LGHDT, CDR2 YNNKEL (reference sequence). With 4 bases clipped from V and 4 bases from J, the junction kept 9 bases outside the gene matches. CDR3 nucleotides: TGTGCCAGCAGCCCGTGGACAGGAGTTGGCTATGGCTACACCTTC. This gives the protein CASSPWTGVGYGYTF.

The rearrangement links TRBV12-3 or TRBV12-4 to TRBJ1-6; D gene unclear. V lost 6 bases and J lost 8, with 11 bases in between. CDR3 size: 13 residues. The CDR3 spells CASSPSRDSPLHF. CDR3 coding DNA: TGTGCCAGCAGCCCTTCACGGGATTCACCCCTCCACTTT.

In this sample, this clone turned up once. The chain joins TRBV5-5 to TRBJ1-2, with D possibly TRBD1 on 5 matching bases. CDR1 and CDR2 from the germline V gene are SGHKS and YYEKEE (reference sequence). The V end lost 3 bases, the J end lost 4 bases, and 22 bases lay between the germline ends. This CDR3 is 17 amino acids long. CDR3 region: CASSYNPGTDNSYGYTF. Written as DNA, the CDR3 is TGTGCCAGCAGCTATAATCCTGGGACTGATAATAGCTATGGCTACACCTTC.

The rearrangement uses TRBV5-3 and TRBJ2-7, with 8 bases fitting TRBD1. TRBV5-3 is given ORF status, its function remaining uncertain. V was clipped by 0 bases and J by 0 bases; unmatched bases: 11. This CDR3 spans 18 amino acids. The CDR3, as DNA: TGTGCCAGAAGCTTGGGCGGTAGGACAGGGAGGTTCTCCTACGAGCAGTACGTC. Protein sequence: CARSLGGRTGRFSYEQYV.

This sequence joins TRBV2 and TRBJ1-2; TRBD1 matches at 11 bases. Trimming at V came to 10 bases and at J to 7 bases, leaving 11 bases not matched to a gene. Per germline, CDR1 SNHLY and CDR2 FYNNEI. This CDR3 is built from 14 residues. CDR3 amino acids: CATTILGQGAGYTF. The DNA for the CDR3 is TGTGCCACCACTATATTAGGACAGGGGGCTGGCTACACCTTC.

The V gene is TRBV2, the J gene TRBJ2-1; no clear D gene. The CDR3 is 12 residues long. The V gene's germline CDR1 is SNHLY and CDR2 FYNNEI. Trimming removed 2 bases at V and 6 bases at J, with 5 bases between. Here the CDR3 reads CASSENLNEQFF. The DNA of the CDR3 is TGTGCCAGCAGTGAAAATCTCAATGAGCAGTTCTTC.

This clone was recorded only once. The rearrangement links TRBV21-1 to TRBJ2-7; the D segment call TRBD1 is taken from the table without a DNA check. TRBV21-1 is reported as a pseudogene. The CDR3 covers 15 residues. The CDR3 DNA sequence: TGTGCCAGCAGCAAAGGACAGCTCCGCTCCTACGAGCAGTACGTC. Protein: CASSKGQLRSYEQYV.

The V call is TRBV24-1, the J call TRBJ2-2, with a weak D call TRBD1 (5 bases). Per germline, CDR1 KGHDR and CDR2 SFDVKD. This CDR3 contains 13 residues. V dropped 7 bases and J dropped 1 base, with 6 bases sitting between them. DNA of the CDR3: TGTGCCACCAGAACAGGGAACACCGGGGAGCTGTTTTTT. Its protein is CATRTGNTGELFF.

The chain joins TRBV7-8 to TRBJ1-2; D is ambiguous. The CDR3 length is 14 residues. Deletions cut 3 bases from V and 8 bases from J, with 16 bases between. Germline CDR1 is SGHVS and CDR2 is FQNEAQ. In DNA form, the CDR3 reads TGTGCCAGCAGCTTGACGGACGGCCGGGAAGGCTACACCTTC. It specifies CASSLTDGREGYTF.

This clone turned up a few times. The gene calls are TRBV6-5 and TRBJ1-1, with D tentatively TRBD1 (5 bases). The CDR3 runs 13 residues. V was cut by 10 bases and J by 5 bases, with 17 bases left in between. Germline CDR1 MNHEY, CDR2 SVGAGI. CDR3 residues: CATLSGGVTEAFF. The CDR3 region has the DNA TGTGCCACCCTCAGCGGGGGAGTGACTGAAGCTTTCTTT.

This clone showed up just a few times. In nucleotides, the CDR3 is TGTGCCAGCAGTCTTGGCGGTAAAGACAACTATGGCTACACCTTC. It yields the protein CASSLGGKDNYGYTF. V usage is TRBV7-3 and J usage is TRBJ1-2; no firm D call. Germline-derived CDR1 and CDR2 are SGHTA and FQGTGA. The V end lost 6 bases, the J end lost 2 bases, and 16 bases lay between the germline ends. This CDR3 spans 15 amino acids. The variable domain in full, completed from reference TRBV7-3 and TRBJ1-2, reads GAGVSQTPSNKVTEKGKYVELRCDPISGHTALYWYRQSLGQGPEFLIYFQGTGAADDSGLPNDRFFAVRPEGSVSTLKIQRTERGDSAVYLCASSLGGKDNYGYTFGSGTRLTVV.

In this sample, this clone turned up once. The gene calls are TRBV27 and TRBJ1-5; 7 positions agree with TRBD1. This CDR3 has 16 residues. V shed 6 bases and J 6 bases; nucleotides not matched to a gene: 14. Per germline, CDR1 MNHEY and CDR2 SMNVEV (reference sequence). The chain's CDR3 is CASRPNVQGMTQPQHF. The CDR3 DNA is TGTGCCAGCAGGCCTAACGTACAGGGGATGACTCAGCCCCAGCATTTT.

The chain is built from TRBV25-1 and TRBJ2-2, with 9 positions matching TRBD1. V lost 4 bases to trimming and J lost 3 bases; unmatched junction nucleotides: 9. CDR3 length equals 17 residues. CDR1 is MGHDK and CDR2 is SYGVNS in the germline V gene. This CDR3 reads CASSVNRGLKDTGELFF. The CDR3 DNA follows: TGTGCCAGCAGTGTTAACAGGGGGCTAAAGGACACCGGGGAGCTGTTTTTT.

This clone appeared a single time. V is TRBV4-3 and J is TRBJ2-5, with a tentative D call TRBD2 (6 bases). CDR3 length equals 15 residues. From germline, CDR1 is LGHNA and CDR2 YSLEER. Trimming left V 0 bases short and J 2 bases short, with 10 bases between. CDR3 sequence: CASSQERGRQETQYF. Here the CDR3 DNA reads TGCGCCAGCAGCCAAGAGCGGGGTCGACAAGAGACCCAGTACTTC.

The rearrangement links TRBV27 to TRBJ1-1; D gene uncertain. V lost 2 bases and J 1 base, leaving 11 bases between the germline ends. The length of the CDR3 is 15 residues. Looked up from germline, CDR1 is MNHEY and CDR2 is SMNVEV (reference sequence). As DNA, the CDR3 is TGTGCCAGCAGTTTACTGTGGGAGAGGAACACTGAAGCTTTCTTT. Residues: CASSLLWERNTEAFF.